This TCR beta chain was captured by sequencing in a study of blood T cell repertoires in COVID-19. As for the study in general: Acute and convalescent COVID-19 samples came from the United States, Italy and Spain. PBMCs, B-cell-depleted T cells, or T cells provided the cDNA or gDNA that made up the material.

Per the original methods: By means of reference gene primer amplification, nucleated cell counts were estimated. Some clones are missing from TCRdb's copy, which holds only in-frame ones; the method was immunoSEQ multiplex PCR. V and J calls and clone size are given by that table; D and trimming were obtained from the DNA. There are 150,000 to 250,000 clones in the sample; roughly four fifths occur only once, and 6% to 8% lies in the top ten. This clone occurred a few times. What was sequenced was peripheral blood. The sequence was collected from a human donor with acute or convalescent COVID-19. The donor label of this sample is uncertain.

The CDR3 here is CASSPSGGAAGYTF. In DNA form, the CDR3 reads TGTGCCAGCTCACCCTCAGGGGGCGCGGCTGGCTACACCTTC. The V and J genes are TRBV18 and TRBJ1-2, with 8 bases lining up with TRBD1. Germline loops: CDR1 KGHSH, CDR2 LQKENI. V lost 3 bases and J lost 7; bases outside the gene matches: 7. This CDR3 is built from 14 residues.